This TCR beta chain was identified during a study of response to subunit inactivated influenza vaccine. This clonotype came up a few times. No antigen is known for it. Study-level points and caveats: Authors suggested each seasonal flu vaccination may recruit only limited numbers of new T cells.

TCRdb analysed the RT-PCR reads with MiXCR anew, one entry per CDR3 protein. The sample lists 600,000 to 850,000 distinct CDR3 sequences, less than 15% occurring once. The germline V gene has CDR1 SGHVS and CDR2 FNYEAQ. The trim removed 4 bases at V and 7 bases at J, leaving 6 bases unmatched. The CDR3 runs 15 residues. The V and J genes are TRBV7-6 and TRBJ2-2; 10 bases agree with TRBD2. Sequencing used PBMCs from blood, obtained roughly 15 days before vaccination. This receptor was identified in a man over 45 who received an inactivated influenza vaccine. The CDR3 loop is CASSSIAGGHGELFF. For the CDR3, the DNA is TGTGCCAGCAGCTCAATAGCGGGAGGACACGGGGAGCTGTTTTTT.